This T cell receptor (beta chain) originates from a study of CD8 T cells in Susac syndrome. Germline V gene lookup returns CDR1 DFQATT and CDR2 SNEGSKA (reference sequence). This CDR3 region has 11 residues. V shed 3 bases and J shed 3 bases, with 6 bases lying between them. For this clonotype: Its cognate antigen is unknown.

Blood CD8+ and CD4+ T cells underwent high-throughput TCR beta sequencing. Overall study findings and caveats: The authors acknowledged that the study's TCR sequencing and HLA analysis involved relatively few individuals.

RNA, at about 0.5 to 1 ug, was reverse transcribed with random hexamers. TCR beta CDR3 was amplified by immunoSEQ covering 54 Vbeta and 13 Jbeta. In TCRdb, the immunoSEQ multiplex PCR reads were re-called with MiXCR into one record per CDR3 protein. The sample records about 130,000 distinct CDR3 sequences, about 96% being singletons. J is TRBJ2-7 and V is TRBV20-1; D gene unclear. This TCR was recovered from a human donor in good health. Material: CD4+ T cells from PBMCs. In DNA form, the CDR3 reads TGCAGTGCTAGGGGCTTCTACGAGCAGTACTTC. Translated, it gives CSARGFYEQYF.